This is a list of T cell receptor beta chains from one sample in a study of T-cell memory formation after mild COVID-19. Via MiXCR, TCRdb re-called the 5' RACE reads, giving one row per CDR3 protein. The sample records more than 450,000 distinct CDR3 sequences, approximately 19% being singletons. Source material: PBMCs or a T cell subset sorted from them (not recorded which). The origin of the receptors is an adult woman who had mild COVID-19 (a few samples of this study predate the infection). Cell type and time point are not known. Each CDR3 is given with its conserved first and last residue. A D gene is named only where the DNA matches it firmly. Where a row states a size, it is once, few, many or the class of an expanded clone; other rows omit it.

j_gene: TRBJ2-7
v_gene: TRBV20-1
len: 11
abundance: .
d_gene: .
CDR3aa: CTPTAPYEQYF
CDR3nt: TGCACGCCGACAGCCCCCTACGAGCAGTACTTC

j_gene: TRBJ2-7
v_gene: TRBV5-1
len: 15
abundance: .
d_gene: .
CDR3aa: CASSPASFSSYEQYF
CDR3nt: TGCGCCAGCAGCCCCGCGTCTTTCAGCTCCTACGAGCAGTACTTC

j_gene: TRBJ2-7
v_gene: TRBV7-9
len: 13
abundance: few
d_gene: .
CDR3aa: CASSFRQPYEQYF
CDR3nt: TGTGCCAGCAGCTTCCGGCAGCCCTACGAGCAGTACTTC

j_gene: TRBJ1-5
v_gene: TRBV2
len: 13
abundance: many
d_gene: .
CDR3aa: CASSDQGVQPQHF
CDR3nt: TGTGCCAGCAGTGATCAGGGAGTTCAGCCCCAGCATTTT

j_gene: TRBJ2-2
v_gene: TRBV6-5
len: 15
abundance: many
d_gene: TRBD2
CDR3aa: CASRAGTRVTGELFF
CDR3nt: TGTGCCAGCAGGGCCGGGACTAGGGTCACCGGGGAGCTGTTTTTT

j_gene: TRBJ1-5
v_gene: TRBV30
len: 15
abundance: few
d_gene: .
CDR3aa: CAWSGGVRSNQPQHF
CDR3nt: TGTGCCTGGAGCGGGGGGGTGCGAAGCAATCAGCCCCAGCATTTT

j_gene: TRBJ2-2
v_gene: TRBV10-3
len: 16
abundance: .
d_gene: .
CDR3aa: CAIKVSVGSNTGELFF
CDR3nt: TGTGCCATCAAAGTTTCGGTGGGATCGAACACCGGGGAGCTGTTTTTT

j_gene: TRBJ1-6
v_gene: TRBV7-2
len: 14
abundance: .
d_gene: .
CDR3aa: CASSYESGNSPLHF
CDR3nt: TGTGCCAGCAGCTACGAATCAGGGAATTCACCCCTCCACTTT

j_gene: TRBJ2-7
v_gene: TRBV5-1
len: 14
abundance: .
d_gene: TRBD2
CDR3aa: CASSLTSAGYEQYF
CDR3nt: TGCGCCAGCAGCTTGACTAGCGCCGGCTACGAGCAGTACTTC

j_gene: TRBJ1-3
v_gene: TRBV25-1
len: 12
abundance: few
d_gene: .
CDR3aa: CASSETGNTIYF
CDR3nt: TGTGCCAGCAGTGAAACTGGAAACACCATATATTTT

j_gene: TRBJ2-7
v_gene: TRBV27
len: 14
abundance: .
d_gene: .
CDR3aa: CASSLNTGAYEQYF
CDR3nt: TGTGCCAGCAGTTTAAACACGGGGGCCTACGAGCAGTACTTC

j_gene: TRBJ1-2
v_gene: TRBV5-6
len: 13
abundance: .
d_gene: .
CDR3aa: CASSRGTNYGYTF
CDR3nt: TGTGCCAGCAGCCGCGGGACTAACTATGGCTACACCTTC

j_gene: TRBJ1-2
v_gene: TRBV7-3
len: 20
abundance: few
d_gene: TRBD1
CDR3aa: CASSPSGPNDRGRVDYGYTF
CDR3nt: TGTGCCAGCAGCCCCTCCGGCCCGAACGACAGGGGGCGGGTCGACTATGGCTACACCTTC

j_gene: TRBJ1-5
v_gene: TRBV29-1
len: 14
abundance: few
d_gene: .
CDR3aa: CSVGEGWDNQPQHF
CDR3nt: TGCAGCGTTGGCGAGGGATGGGACAATCAGCCCCAGCATTTT

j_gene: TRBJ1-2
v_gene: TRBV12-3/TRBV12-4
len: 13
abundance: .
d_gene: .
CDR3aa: CASSYLTDRGYTF
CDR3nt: TGTGCCAGCAGCTATTTAACAGACAGGGGCTACACCTTC

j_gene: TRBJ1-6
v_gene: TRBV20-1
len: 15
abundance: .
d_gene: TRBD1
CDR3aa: CSARYRGSYNSPLHF
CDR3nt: TGCAGTGCTAGATACAGGGGTTCCTATAATTCACCCCTCCACTTT

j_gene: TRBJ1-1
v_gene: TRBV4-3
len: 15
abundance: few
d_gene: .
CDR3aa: CASSQERTVNTEAFF
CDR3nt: TGCGCCAGCAGCCAAGAACGGACAGTGAACACTGAAGCTTTCTTT

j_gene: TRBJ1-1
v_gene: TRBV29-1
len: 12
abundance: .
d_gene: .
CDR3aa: CSVVYVNTEAFF
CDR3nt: TGCAGCGTTGTCTACGTGAACACTGAAGCTTTCTTT

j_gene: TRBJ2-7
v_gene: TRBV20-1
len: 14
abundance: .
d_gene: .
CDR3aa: CSARTDDHHYEQYF
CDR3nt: TGCAGTGCTAGAACGGACGATCACCACTACGAGCAGTACTTC

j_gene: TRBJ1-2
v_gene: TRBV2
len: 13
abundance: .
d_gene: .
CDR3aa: CASSENPGDGYTF
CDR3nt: TGTGCCAGCAGTGAAAACCCCGGCGATGGCTACACCTTC

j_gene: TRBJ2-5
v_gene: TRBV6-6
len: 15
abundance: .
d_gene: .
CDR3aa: CASSYSRGLQETQYF
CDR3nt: TGTGCCAGCAGTTACTCTAGGGGCCTCCAAGAGACCCAGTACTTC

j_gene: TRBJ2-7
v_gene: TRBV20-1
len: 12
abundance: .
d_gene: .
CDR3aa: CSAAPASHEQYF
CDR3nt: TGCAGTGCTGCCCCCGCGTCCCACGAGCAGTACTTC